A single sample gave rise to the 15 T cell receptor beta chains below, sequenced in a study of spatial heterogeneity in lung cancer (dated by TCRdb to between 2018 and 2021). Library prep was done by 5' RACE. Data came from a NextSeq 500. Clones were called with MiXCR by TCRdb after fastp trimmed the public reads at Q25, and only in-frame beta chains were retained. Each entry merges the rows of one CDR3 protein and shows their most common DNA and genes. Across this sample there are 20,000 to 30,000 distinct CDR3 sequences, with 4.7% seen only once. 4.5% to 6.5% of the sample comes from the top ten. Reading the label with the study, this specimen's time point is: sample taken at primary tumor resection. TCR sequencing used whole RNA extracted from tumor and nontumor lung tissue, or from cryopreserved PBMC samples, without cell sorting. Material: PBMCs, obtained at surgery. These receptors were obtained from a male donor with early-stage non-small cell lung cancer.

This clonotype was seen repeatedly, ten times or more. The CDR3: CASSGMTGDSEAFF. In DNA form, the CDR3 reads TGTGCCAGCAGTGGCATGACAGGGGACAGTGAAGCTTTCTTT. The chain uses TRBV2 and TRBJ1-1, with TRBD1 matching over 8 bases. CDR3 length: 14 residues. Germline-derived CDR1 and CDR2 are SNHLY and FYNNEI. V lost 4 bases and J lost 7; bases outside the gene matches: 8.

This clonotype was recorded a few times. The CDR3 coding sequence is TGTGCCAGCAGCTTGGAAAGGGGCGACTACAATGAGCAGTTCTTC. This gives the protein CASSLERGDYNEQFF. The chain combines TRBV5-5 with TRBJ2-1, with D maybe TRBD1 (5 bases). The ends were cut back, 0 bases at V and 3 bases at J, with 10 bases in the middle. Per germline, CDR1 SGHKS and CDR2 YYEKEE (reference sequence). This CDR3 is 15 amino acids long.

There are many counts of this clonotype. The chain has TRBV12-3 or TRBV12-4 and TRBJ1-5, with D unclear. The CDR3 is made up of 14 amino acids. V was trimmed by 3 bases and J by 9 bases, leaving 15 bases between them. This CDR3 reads CASSLGRPSRPQHF. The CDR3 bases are TGTGCCAGCAGTTTGGGCAGGCCCTCCCGGCCCCAGCATTTT.

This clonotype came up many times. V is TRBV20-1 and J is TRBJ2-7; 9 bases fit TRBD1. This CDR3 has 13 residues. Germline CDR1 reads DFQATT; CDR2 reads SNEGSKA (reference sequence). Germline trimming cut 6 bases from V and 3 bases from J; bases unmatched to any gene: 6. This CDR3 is CSAEPGQGYEQYF. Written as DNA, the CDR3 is TGCAGTGCAGAACCGGGACAGGGCTACGAGCAGTACTTC.

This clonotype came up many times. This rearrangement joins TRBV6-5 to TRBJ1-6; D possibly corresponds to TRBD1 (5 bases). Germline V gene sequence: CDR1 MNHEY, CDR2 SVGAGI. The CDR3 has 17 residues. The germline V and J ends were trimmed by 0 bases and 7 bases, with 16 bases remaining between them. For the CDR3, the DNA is TGTGCCAGCAGTTACTCGGCGGGGACGGGAGGCAATTCACCCCTCCACTTT. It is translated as CASSYSAGTGGNSPLHF.

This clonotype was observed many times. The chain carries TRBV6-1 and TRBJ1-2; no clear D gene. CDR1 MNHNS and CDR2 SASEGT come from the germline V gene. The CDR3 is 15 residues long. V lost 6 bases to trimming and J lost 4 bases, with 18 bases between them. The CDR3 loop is CASREPGRASYGYTF. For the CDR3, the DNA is TGTGCCAGCAGGGAACCGGGCCGTGCGAGCTATGGCTACACCTTC.

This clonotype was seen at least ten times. Written as DNA, the CDR3 is TGTGCCAGCACCTCTAGTAGGCAAGAGACCCAGTACTTC. Protein: CASTSSRQETQYF. V usage is TRBV18 and J usage is TRBJ2-5; D ambiguous. CDR1 and CDR2 (germline): KGHSH, LQKENI. Deletions cut 8 bases from V and 2 bases from J, with 12 bases between. The CDR3 contains 13 residues.

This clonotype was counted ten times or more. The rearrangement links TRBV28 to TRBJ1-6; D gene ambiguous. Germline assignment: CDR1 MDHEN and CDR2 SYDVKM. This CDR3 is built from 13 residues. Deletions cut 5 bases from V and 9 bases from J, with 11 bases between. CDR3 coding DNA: TGTGCCAGCAGTCCCATAAGAGGTTCACCCCTCCACTTT. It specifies CASSPIRGSPLHF.

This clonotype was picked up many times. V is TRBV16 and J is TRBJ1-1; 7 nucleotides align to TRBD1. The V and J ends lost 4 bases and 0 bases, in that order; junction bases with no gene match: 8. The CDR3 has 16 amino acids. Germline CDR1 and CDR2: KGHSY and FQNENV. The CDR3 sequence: CASSPRSGGMNTEAFF. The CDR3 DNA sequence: TGTGCCAGCAGCCCCCGGTCAGGGGGAATGAACACTGAAGCTTTCTTT. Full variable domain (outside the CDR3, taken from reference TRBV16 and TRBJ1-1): GEEVAQTPKHLVRGEGQKAKLYCAPIKGHSYVFWYQQVLKNEFKFLISFQNENVFDETGMPKERFSAKCLPNSPCSLEIQATKLEDSAVYFCASSPRSGGMNTEAFFGQGTRLTVV.

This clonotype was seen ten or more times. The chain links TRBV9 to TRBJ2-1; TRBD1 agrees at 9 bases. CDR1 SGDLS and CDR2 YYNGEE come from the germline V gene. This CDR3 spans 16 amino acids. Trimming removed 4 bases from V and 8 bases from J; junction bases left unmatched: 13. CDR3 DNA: TGTGCCAGCAGCCGACCCCGGGACAGGGATGAGGATGAGCAGTTCTTC. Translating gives CASSRPRDRDEDEQFF.

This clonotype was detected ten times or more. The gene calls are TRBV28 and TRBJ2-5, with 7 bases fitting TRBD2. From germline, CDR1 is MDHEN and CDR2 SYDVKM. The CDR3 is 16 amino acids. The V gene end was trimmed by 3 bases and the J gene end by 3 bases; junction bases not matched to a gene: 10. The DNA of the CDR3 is TGTGCCAGCAGTTTCTTCGGCGGGGGTGCGAAAGAGACCCAGTACTTC. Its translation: CASSFFGGGAKETQYF. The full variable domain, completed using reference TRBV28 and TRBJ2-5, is DVKVTQSSRYLVKRTGEKVFLECVQDMDHENMFWYRQDPGLGLRLIYFSYDVKMKEKGDIPEGYSVSREKKERFSLILESASTNQTSMYLCASSFFGGGAKETQYFGPGTRLLVL.

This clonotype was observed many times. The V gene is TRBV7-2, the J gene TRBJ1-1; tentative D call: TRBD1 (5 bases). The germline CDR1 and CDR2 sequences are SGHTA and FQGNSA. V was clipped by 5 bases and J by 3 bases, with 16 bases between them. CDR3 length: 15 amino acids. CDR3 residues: CASSMGRGLDTEAFF. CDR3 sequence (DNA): TGTGCCAGCAGCATGGGAAGGGGCCTGGACACTGAAGCTTTCTTT.

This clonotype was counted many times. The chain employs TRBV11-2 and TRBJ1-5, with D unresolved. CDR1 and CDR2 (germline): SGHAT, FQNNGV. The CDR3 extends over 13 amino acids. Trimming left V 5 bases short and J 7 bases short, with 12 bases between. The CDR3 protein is CASSLSLEQPQHF. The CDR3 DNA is TGTGCCAGCAGCCTAAGTCTTGAGCAGCCCCAGCATTTT. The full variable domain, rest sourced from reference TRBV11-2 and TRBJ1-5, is EAGVAQSPRYKIIEKRQSVAFWCNPISGHATLYWYQQILGQGPKLLIQFQNNGVVDDSQLPKDRFSAERLKGVDSTLKIQPAKLEDSAVYLCASSLSLEQPQHFGDGTRLSIL.

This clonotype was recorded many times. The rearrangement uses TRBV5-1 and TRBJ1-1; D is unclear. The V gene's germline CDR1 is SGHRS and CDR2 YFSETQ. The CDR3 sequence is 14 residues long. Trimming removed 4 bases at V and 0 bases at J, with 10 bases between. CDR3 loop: CASSTGDMNTEAFF. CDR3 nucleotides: TGCGCCAGCAGCACGGGAGACATGAACACTGAAGCTTTCTTT.

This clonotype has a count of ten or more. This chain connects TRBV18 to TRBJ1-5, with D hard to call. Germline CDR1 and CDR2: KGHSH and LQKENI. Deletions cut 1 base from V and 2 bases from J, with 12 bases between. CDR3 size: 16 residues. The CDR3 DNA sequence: TGTGCCAGCTCACCACTCAGGAGCGGTGGCAATCAGCCCCAGCATTTT. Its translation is CASSPLRSGGNQPQHF.